Here is one T cell receptor (beta chain) with its context. The junction differs from germline at one of its ends, possibly a read error. Libraries were prepared by immunoSEQ multiplex PCR; TCRdb keeps only in-frame clonotypes and omits some of them. Of fewer than 70,000 clones detected, about 89% appear once; the ten largest clones hold about 4.4%. This specimen belongs to a study of OX40 agonist ivuxolimab in advanced cancers. About the study: At about 81% male, the cohort had a mean age of approximately 64 years, ranging from about 20 to 79.

With autoimmune disease history or systemic immunosuppression, patients were excluded. The CDR3 is made up of 12 amino acids. Per the germline V gene, CDR1 is SGHAT and CDR2 is FQNNGV. The chain links TRBV11-2 to TRBJ2-7; D ambiguous. This sequence was found in an adult with an advanced solid tumor such as melanoma, head and neck, liver or kidney cancer. Here the sequenced sample was CD4+ or CD8+ T cells sorted from blood, taken in a trial of the OX40 agonist ivuxolimab. This chain's CDR3 is CASSPGLSEKYF. The DNA for the CDR3 is TGTGCCAGCAGCCCCGGGCTGAGCGAGAAGTACTTC.